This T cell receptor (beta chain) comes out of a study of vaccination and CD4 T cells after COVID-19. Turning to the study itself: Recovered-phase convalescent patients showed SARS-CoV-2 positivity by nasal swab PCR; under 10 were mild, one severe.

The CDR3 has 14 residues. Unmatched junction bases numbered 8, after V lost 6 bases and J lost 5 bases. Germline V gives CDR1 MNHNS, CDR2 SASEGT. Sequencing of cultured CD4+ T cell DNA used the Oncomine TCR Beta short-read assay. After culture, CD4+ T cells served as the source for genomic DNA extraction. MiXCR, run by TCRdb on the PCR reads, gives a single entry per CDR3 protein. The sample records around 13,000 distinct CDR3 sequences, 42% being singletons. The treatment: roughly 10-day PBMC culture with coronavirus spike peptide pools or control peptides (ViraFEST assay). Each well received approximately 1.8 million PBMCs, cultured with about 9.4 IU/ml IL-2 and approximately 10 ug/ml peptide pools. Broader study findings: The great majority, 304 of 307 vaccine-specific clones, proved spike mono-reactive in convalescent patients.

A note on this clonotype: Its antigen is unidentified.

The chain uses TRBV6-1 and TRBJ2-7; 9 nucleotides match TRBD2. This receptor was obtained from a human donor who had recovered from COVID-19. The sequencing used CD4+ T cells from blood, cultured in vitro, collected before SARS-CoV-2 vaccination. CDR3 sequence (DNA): TGTGCCAGCAGCGCGACCCTAGCGGGGCACGAGCAGTACTTC. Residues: CASSATLAGHEQYF.